This is a list of T cell receptor beta chains from one sample in a study of graft-versus-host responses after intestinal transplantation. Clones were sequenced by immunoSEQ multiplex PCR, and TCRdb holds only the in-frame ones, with some missing. The data hold tens of thousands of clones, with approximately 95% observed a single time. Their recognized antigens are unknown. The starting material was unstimulated CD8+ T cells sorted from spleen or lymph node cells, obtained before transplant. The receptors were sampled from a human donor who was the organ donor for an intestinal transplant. Both conserved end residues are part of each CDR3. Each record gives: clone size, CDR3 length, D gene, J gene, V gene, CDR3 DNA, CDR3 protein. D genes are given only for firm matches. Where a row states a size, it is once, few, many or the class of an expanded clone; other rows omit it.

clone_size: once; cdr3_length: 17; d_call: .; j_call: TRBJ1-6; v_call: TRBV7-7; cdr3_nt: TGTGCTAGCAGCCATGGACAGTCACATGGGGATAATTCACCCCTCCACTTT; cdr3_aa: CASSHGQSHGDNSPLHF
clone_size: .; cdr3_length: 13; d_call: TRBD2; j_call: TRBJ2-5; v_call: TRBV29-1; cdr3_nt: TGCAGCGTAAAAGGGCTAGCGGGTGAGACCCAGTACTTC; cdr3_aa: CSVKGLAGETQYF
clone_size: .; cdr3_length: 12; d_call: TRBD1; j_call: TRBJ2-7; v_call: TRBV6-6; cdr3_nt: TGTGCCAGCAGAACCTGGGACAGGGTATTATACTTC; cdr3_aa: CASRTWDRVLYF
clone_size: .; cdr3_length: 16; d_call: .; j_call: TRBJ2-1; v_call: TRBV9; cdr3_nt: TGTGCCAGCACCCCAGGGGGCGGGGGTTACTACAATGAGCAGTTCTTC; cdr3_aa: CASTPGGGGYYNEQFF
clone_size: .; cdr3_length: 15; d_call: TRBD1; j_call: TRBJ2-5; v_call: TRBV6-5; cdr3_nt: TGTGCCAGCAGGCGAAACAGGGGGCGCAGGGGGACCCAGTACTTC; cdr3_aa: CASRRNRGRRGTQYF
clone_size: once; cdr3_length: 14; d_call: TRBD1; j_call: TRBJ2-5; v_call: TRBV4-1; cdr3_nt: TGCGCCAGCAGCCAAGGTCTCAGGGGGGAGACCCAGTACTTC; cdr3_aa: CASSQGLRGETQYF
clone_size: .; cdr3_length: 15; d_call: .; j_call: TRBJ1-3; v_call: TRBV5-5; cdr3_nt: TGTGCCAGCAGCCCCGAACACAGGGCTGGAAACACCATATATTTT; cdr3_aa: CASSPEHRAGNTIYF
clone_size: .; cdr3_length: 12; d_call: .; j_call: TRBJ2-7; v_call: TRBV7-6; cdr3_nt: TGTGCCAGCAGCTACCCCGAGGGCGAGCAGTACTTC; cdr3_aa: CASSYPEGEQYF
clone_size: .; cdr3_length: 19; d_call: TRBD1; j_call: TRBJ1-4; v_call: TRBV7-9; cdr3_nt: TGTGCCAGCAGCTTAGGGGCAGGGGGGTTGCTCGCAACTAATGAAAAACTGTTTTTT; cdr3_aa: CASSLGAGGLLATNEKLFF
clone_size: .; cdr3_length: 17; d_call: .; j_call: TRBJ1-2; v_call: TRBV4-3; cdr3_nt: TGCGCCAGCAGCCAAGATGATGGACCTAAGGGTCCCTATGGCTACACCTTC; cdr3_aa: CASSQDDGPKGPYGYTF
clone_size: .; cdr3_length: 17; d_call: .; j_call: TRBJ2-2; v_call: TRBV5-5; cdr3_nt: TGTGCCAGCAGCTCGCTAGGCTCGATTAGGAGCACCGGGGAGCTGTTTTTT; cdr3_aa: CASSSLGSIRSTGELFF
clone_size: .; cdr3_length: 14; d_call: .; j_call: TRBJ2-7; v_call: TRBV27; cdr3_nt: TGTGCCAGCAGTTTTGCGGCAGGGCTCTACGAGCAGTACTTC; cdr3_aa: CASSFAAGLYEQYF
clone_size: .; cdr3_length: 13; d_call: .; j_call: TRBJ2-7; v_call: TRBV27; cdr3_nt: TGTGCCAGCAGTTCACAGGGTTTCCACGAGCAGTACTTC; cdr3_aa: CASSSQGFHEQYF
clone_size: .; cdr3_length: 16; d_call: .; j_call: TRBJ2-1; v_call: TRBV7-8; cdr3_nt: TGTGCCAGCAGCTTAGTTGTGGGGGAAAAATACAATGAGCAGTTCTTC; cdr3_aa: CASSLVVGEKYNEQFF